This T cell receptor (beta chain) was sequenced in a study of blood T cell repertoires in COVID-19. Study background: Donors in the United States, Italy and Spain gave samples during acute or convalescent COVID-19. T cells, B-cell-depleted T cells, or PBMCs provided the cDNA or gDNA that served as material.

This clone came up once. Germline V lookup: CDR1 MNHEY, CDR2 SVGAGI. The germline V and J ends were trimmed by 6 bases and 5 bases, with 13 bases remaining between them. This CDR3 is 13 amino acids long. In the study's own analysis: Estimates of nucleated cell counts were drawn from the amplification of reference gene primers. Data came from immunoSEQ multiplex PCR; TCRdb stores just in-frame clones and leaves some out. V and J calls and clone size are given by that table; D and trimming were obtained from the DNA. The sample consists of roughly 80,000 clones, under 85% of them appearing once. The TCR was taken from a human donor in a cohort sampled during active COVID-19. Material for sequencing was peripheral blood. V and J are TRBV6-5 and TRBJ2-5, with D perhaps TRBD2 (6 bases). CDR3 bases: TGTGCCAGCAGCCGCGGGGCCCAGGAGACCCAGTACTTC. This codes for CASSRGAQETQYF.